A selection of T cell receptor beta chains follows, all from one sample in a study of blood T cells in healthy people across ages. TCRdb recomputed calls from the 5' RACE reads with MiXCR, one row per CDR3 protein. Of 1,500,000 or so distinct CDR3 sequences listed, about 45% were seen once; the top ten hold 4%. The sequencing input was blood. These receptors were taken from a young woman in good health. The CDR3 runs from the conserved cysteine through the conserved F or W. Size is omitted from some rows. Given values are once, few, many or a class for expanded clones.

CASRHGEAPSYEQYF,TRBJ2-7,TRBV12-3/TRBV12-4,-
CASSGTYSQETQCF,TRBJ2-5,TRBV2,-
CASSLLRTGNEQFF,TRBJ2-1,TRBV7-2,many
CASSSTERAGTPHF,TRBJ1-6,TRBV27,-
CASSLSSGTGYNQPQHF,TRBJ1-5,TRBV6-2/TRBV6-3,-
CASSRTWVAANEKLFF,TRBJ1-4,TRBV4-1,few
CASSDPGLAVHNEQFF,TRBJ2-1,TRBV10-2,-
CASSLFPDEEKLFF,TRBJ1-4,TRBV5-1,-
CASSYGGLGDGSYNEQYF,TRBJ2-7,TRBV6-2/TRBV6-3,-
CASSVTSGGSSYNEQFF,TRBJ2-1,TRBV7-2,-
CASRTSGANVLTF,TRBJ2-6,TRBV12-3/TRBV12-4,few
CASSFPSTEGKQYF,TRBJ2-5,TRBV11-2,-
CASSLGIRDRVQQETQYF,TRBJ2-5,TRBV7-6,-
CSAKPQGAGGYTF,TRBJ1-2,TRBV20-1,-
CASSQGPTGRGEKLFF,TRBJ1-4,TRBV4-1,-
CASSSLYSEKLFF,TRBJ1-4,TRBV12-3/TRBV12-4,few
CASRQHGTGYNEQFF,TRBJ2-1,TRBV6-6,few
CASSQGLPDRSYGQYF,TRBJ2-5,TRBV4-1,-
CASSQEVWTSVGKYF,TRBJ2-7,TRBV4-3,-
CASSQDSLTGGLYGYTF,TRBJ1-2,TRBV4-3,few
CASSLTGGPGLVPEQFF,TRBJ2-1,TRBV7-3,-
CASSQAGLRGTQYF,TRBJ2-3,TRBV14,few
CASSSSDILNIQYF,TRBJ2-4,TRBV12-3/TRBV12-4,-
CASSIDGLAILSSYNEQFF,TRBJ2-1,TRBV19,-